This is a list of T cell receptor beta chains from one sample in a study of T-cell reconstitution after alpha-beta-depleted transplantation in children. TCRdb ran MiXCR on the PCR reads and lists one entry per CDR3 protein. The sample holds about 610,000 distinct CDR3 sequences, about 10% seen once. The source material was PBMCs from the stem cell graft donor, sampled from the stem cell graft. These receptors were taken from a human donor who donated a stem cell graft to a child with acute myeloid leukemia. The conserved cysteine and the conserved F or W are not part of the CDR3 here. D genes are given only for firm matches.

V gene: TRBV20-1
D gene: NA
J gene: TRBJ2-1
CDR3 protein: SADAGRGPRDEQF

V gene: TRBV12-3/TRBV12-4
D gene: TRBD1
J gene: TRBJ2-2
CDR3 protein: ASSRFGTVGTGELF

V gene: TRBV29-1
D gene: TRBD1
J gene: TRBJ2-1
CDR3 protein: SATGQENEQF

V gene: TRBV5-1
D gene: NA
J gene: TRBJ2-1
CDR3 protein: ASSLDSPLSSYNEQF

V gene: TRBV11-3
D gene: NA
J gene: TRBJ2-1
CDR3 protein: ASSRIGSSSYNEQF

V gene: TRBV7-3
D gene: TRBD1
J gene: TRBJ2-5
CDR3 protein: ASSPSTGGHQETQY

V gene: TRBV5-1
D gene: NA
J gene: TRBJ1-1
CDR3 protein: ASSLGGTALNTEAF

V gene: TRBV12-3/TRBV12-4
D gene: NA
J gene: TRBJ1-5
CDR3 protein: ASRNRVNQPQH

V gene: TRBV12-3/TRBV12-4
D gene: TRBD1
J gene: TRBJ1-2
CDR3 protein: ASSQYRGAYGYT

V gene: TRBV7-2
D gene: TRBD2
J gene: TRBJ2-1
CDR3 protein: ASSLRFSGSPEQF

V gene: TRBV6-5
D gene: TRBD1
J gene: TRBJ1-2
CDR3 protein: ASSYLTGGYGYT

V gene: TRBV12-3/TRBV12-4
D gene: NA
J gene: TRBJ1-1
CDR3 protein: ASSFEGLWEAF

V gene: TRBV12-3/TRBV12-4
D gene: NA
J gene: TRBJ1-5
CDR3 protein: ASSLLESQPQH

V gene: TRBV20-1
D gene: TRBD2
J gene: TRBJ2-1
CDR3 protein: SAREEAGVDDEQF

V gene: TRBV19
D gene: NA
J gene: TRBJ2-7
CDR3 protein: ASSPWETRSYEQY

V gene: TRBV5-1
D gene: NA
J gene: TRBJ2-3
CDR3 protein: ASSPGPGGTDTQY

V gene: TRBV7-9
D gene: NA
J gene: TRBJ2-2
CDR3 protein: ASSLGPAAGTGELF

V gene: TRBV10-3
D gene: TRBD1
J gene: TRBJ2-2
CDR3 protein: AISVQGDTGELF

V gene: TRBV5-1
D gene: NA
J gene: TRBJ2-2
CDR3 protein: ASGQSIAGELF

V gene: TRBV7-8
D gene: TRBD1
J gene: TRBJ2-7
CDR3 protein: ASSLLGTGQHEQY

V gene: TRBV28
D gene: TRBD2
J gene: TRBJ2-3
CDR3 protein: ASRRTSGRGDTQY

V gene: TRBV29-1
D gene: TRBD1
J gene: TRBJ1-1
CDR3 protein: SVFQGASEAF

V gene: TRBV5-1
D gene: TRBD1
J gene: TRBJ2-5
CDR3 protein: ASSAGTVKETQY

V gene: TRBV19
D gene: TRBD1
J gene: TRBJ1-5
CDR3 protein: ASSVRDRGNQPQH

V gene: TRBV5-6
D gene: NA
J gene: TRBJ2-7
CDR3 protein: ASSFQGSNEQY

V gene: TRBV11-2
D gene: NA
J gene: TRBJ2-2
CDR3 protein: ASSLFLAPNTGELF

V gene: TRBV28
D gene: TRBD2
J gene: TRBJ2-7
CDR3 protein: ASSFERLADYEQY

V gene: TRBV5-1
D gene: NA
J gene: TRBJ2-1
CDR3 protein: ASSLGGVERGNEQF

V gene: TRBV20-1
D gene: NA
J gene: TRBJ1-2
CDR3 protein: SARRATGDGYT

V gene: TRBV12-3/TRBV12-4
D gene: TRBD1
J gene: TRBJ2-3
CDR3 protein: ASSFGTGIGTDTQY

V gene: TRBV12-3/TRBV12-4
D gene: NA
J gene: TRBJ2-6
CDR3 protein: ASGRPSGANVLT

V gene: TRBV20-1
D gene: NA
J gene: TRBJ1-2
CDR3 protein: SARVGLFYGYT

V gene: TRBV29-1
D gene: NA
J gene: TRBJ1-1
CDR3 protein: SATVPNTEAF

V gene: TRBV12-3/TRBV12-4
D gene: NA
J gene: TRBJ2-2
CDR3 protein: ASNKLGGNTGELF

V gene: TRBV20-1
D gene: TRBD2
J gene: TRBJ2-1
CDR3 protein: SASSGAGDLGEQF

V gene: TRBV12-3/TRBV12-4
D gene: TRBD2
J gene: TRBJ2-5
CDR3 protein: ASSLIAGGPETQY

V gene: TRBV4-2
D gene: TRBD2
J gene: TRBJ2-5
CDR3 protein: ASSQERGGLADKMGTQY

V gene: TRBV4-3
D gene: TRBD1
J gene: TRBJ2-7
CDR3 protein: ASSQRDRGLVYEQY

V gene: TRBV7-9
D gene: NA
J gene: TRBJ1-5
CDR3 protein: ASSLRWLENQPQH

V gene: TRBV28
D gene: NA
J gene: TRBJ2-7
CDR3 protein: ASSPMGGYEQY

V gene: TRBV12-3/TRBV12-4
D gene: NA
J gene: TRBJ1-5
CDR3 protein: ASSWGGSQGSRQPQH